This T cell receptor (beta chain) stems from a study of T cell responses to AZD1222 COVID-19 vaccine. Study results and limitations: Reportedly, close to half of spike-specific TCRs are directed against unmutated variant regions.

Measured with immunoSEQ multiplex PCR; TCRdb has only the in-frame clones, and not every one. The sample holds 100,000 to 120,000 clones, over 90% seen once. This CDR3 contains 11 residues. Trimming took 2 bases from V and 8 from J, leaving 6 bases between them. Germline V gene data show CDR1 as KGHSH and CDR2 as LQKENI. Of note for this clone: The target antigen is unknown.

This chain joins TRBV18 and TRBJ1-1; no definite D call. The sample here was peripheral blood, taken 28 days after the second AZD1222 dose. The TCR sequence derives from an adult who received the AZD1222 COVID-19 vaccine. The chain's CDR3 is CASSPGMEAFF. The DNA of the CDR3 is TGTGCCAGCTCACCAGGCATGGAAGCTTTCTTT.